This TCR beta chain comes out of a study of T-cell memory formation after mild COVID-19 (dated by TCRdb to 2020 to 2023). Broadly, across the study: TCR sequence clusters from the two donors were largely donor specific. T-cell clones expanding and contracting after mild COVID-19 in a couple of donors were tracked by longitudinal TCRalpha and TCRbeta repertoire sequencing. The cohort comprised two young, previously healthy adult volunteers, one female and one male. Points the paper makes about the study in general: Contracting CD4+ clones appeared mostly in the CM and EM memory subsets, whereas CD8+ clones were enriched in EMRA. Some responding clones were found in pre-infection memory, which suggests that pre-existing cross-reactive memory T cells took part in the SARS-CoV-2 response. SARS-CoV-2 specificity was not confirmed for the second-wave clones peaking on day 37. Only a couple of mild cases were covered by the study, and larger cohorts that include severe cases with pre-infection samples were considered necessary. Balanced CD4/CD8 phenotypes were observed for clones contracting from day 15 to 85, whereas a bias towards CD4+ was observed for a second wave of clones expanding from day 15 to 37.

Instrument on record: Illumina NovaSeq 6000. cDNA libraries for TCRalpha and TCRbeta were prepared by 5'RACE using constant-segment primers, with sample barcodes and unique molecular identifiers added. RNA was extracted from every sample with Trizol reagent. Library amplification was performed in two PCR steps, and a second sample barcode and Illumina TruSeq adapters were introduced in the second step. The libraries were sequenced on an Illumina NovaSeq using 2 x 150 bp paired-end reads. On the study's bioinformatics: Reads were demultiplexed and collapsed into UMI-guided consensus sequences with migec v1.2.7. With mixcr v2.1.11, UMI consensuses were aligned to TRA and TRB V and J templates and assembled into clonotypes. Clonotypes were classified as expanded or contracted when called significant by both edgeR and NoisET, with noise models trained on biological replicates. For edgeR calls, a false discovery rate-adjusted p below 0.01 and a log2 fold-change threshold of 1 were applied. As an exploratory analysis of dynamics, max-normalized trajectories of the 1000 most abundant clonotypes were examined by PCA with hierarchical clustering. Separately sequenced CD4+ and CD8+ repertoires were used to assign a CD4 or CD8 phenotype to each responding clone. TCRdb applied fastp at Q25 and MiXCR to the public reads, then kept only in-frame beta chains. Every CDR3 protein is listed once, alongside the most common genes and DNA of its rows. These V and J calls originate from TCRdb's pipeline instead of the authors' own analysis. This sample comprises 180,000 or so distinct CDR3 sequences, 15% to 20% of them detected only once. Clones ranked in the top ten supply approximately 2.1% of the sample.

Ficoll-Paque density gradient centrifugation was the method used to isolate PBMCs. On this clonotype itself: No antigen is known for it. No base quality information exists; no much larger clone differs at one position.

In the germline V gene, CDR1 corresponds to SQVTM and CDR2 to ANQGSEA. V was cut back by 5 bases and J by 5 bases, leaving a gap of 13 bases between them. Taken from cysteine to phenylalanine, the CDR3 has 12 residues. Of all the DNA, just the CDR3 is kept, 36 bases in frame from base 1. The chain couples TRBV29-1 to TRBJ2-7, and TRBD1 may be the D gene, going by 5 matching bases. This TCR derives from an adult woman who had mild COVID-19 (a few samples of this study predate the infection). The sample titles of this study are shuffled in the database, so cell type and time point are left out; the donor was told from shared clones. Sample: PBMCs or a T cell subset sorted from them (not recorded which). This receptor has the CDR3 CSVSYRFDEQYF. The DNA sequence is as follows: TGCAGCGTTTCTTACAGGTTTGACGAGCAGTACTTC.